The rows below give T cell receptor beta chains drawn from one sample of a study of cytomegalovirus exposure and HLA in healthy donors. Repertoires were generated with immunoSEQ multiplex PCR, while TCRdb's copy carries only in-frame clones and drops some. The sample records over 120,000 clones, about 91% being singletons. Source material: PBMCs. Receptors were obtained from a woman aged 18-30 years in good health and CMV-seropositive. Each CDR3 is given with its conserved first and last residue. Each record gives: D gene, clone size, V gene, J gene, CDR3 length, CDR3 DNA, CDR3 protein. The D gene is left open where the match is weak. A clone size is listed for some rows: how often the clone was seen (once, few, many), or a class if it is expanded.

>TRBD1|NA|TRBV7-2|TRBJ1-4|15
TGTGCCAGCAGCTCCGGCGACAGGGGGAATGAAAAACTGTTTTTT
CASSSGDRGNEKLFF
>TRBD1|few|TRBV27|TRBJ1-5|17
TGTGCCAGCAGTTTACGGTACGGGACAGGGATCTATCAGCCCCAGCATTTT
CASSLRYGTGIYQPQHF
>TRBD1|NA|TRBV11-3|TRBJ1-6|15
TGTGCCAGCAGCCAAGGGGGCGACAGGAATTCACCCCTCCACTTT
CASSQGGDRNSPLHF
>TRBD1|NA|TRBV10-2|TRBJ1-1|13
TGCGCCAGCAGTCCCCAGGGGGGCACTGAAGCTTTCTTT
CASSPQGGTEAFF
>NA|NA|TRBV6-5|TRBJ2-5|14
TGTGCCAGCGAGGGGGCGGGGGGCCTCCGGACCCAGTACTTC
CASEGAGGLRTQYF
>TRBD2|NA|TRBV5-4|TRBJ2-2|13
TGTGCCAGCAGCCAACTAGCGACCGGGGAGCTGTTTTTT
CASSQLATGELFF
>TRBD2|NA|TRBV29-1|TRBJ2-2|14
TGCAGCGTTGCCGGGAGGTCGAACACCGGGGAGCTGTTTTTT
CSVAGRSNTGELFF
>TRBD1|NA|TRBV7-6|TRBJ2-7|14
TGTGCCAGCAGCTCCTTGGGACAGGGGCCCGAGCAGTACTTC
CASSSLGQGPEQYF
>NA|once|TRBV9|TRBJ1-2|13
TGTGCCAGCAGCGTAGCGCAGGCCTATGGCTACACCTTC
CASSVAQAYGYTF
>TRBD1|NA|TRBV4-1|TRBJ1-1|15
TGCGCCAGCAGCCAATTTTCAGGGGGCGCGACTGAAGCTTTCTTT
CASSQFSGGATEAFF
>NA|NA|TRBV20-1|TRBJ1-4|10
TGCAGTGCTCGGAATGAAAAACTGTTTTTT
CSARNEKLFF
>NA|NA|TRBV27|TRBJ1-2|14
TGTGCCAGCAGTTTACGAACACCAGACTATGGCTACACCTTC
CASSLRTPDYGYTF
>NA|NA|TRBV27|TRBJ2-7|15
TGTGCCAGCAGTTTAGGCCTTGAGGGTTCCTACGAGCAGTACTTC
CASSLGLEGSYEQYF
>NA|NA|TRBV19|TRBJ1-5|15
TGTGCCAGTAGTATATCACAGGGTAGCAATCAGCCCCAGCATTTT
CASSISQGSNQPQHF
>NA|NA|TRBV7-6|TRBJ2-5|13
TGTGCCAGCAGCTTAGCGCTACAAGAGACCCAGTACTTC
CASSLALQETQYF
>NA|NA|TRBV4-1|TRBJ1-6|21
TGCGCCAGCAGCCAAGATCTTTGTAGCGGGTTCGAAGGGGTTAGTTGTTCACCCCTCCACTTT
CASSQDLCSGFEGVSCSPLHF
>NA|NA|TRBV5-4|TRBJ1-2|18
TGTGCCAGCAGCTTGGCCAACAGGGAGAAGTTCGGCGGATATGGCTACACCTTC
CASSLANREKFGGYGYTF
>NA|NA|TRBV7-3|TRBJ2-3|15
TGTGCCAGCAGCTCACCAGGGTCGGCGGAAGATACGCAGTATTTT
CASSSPGSAEDTQYF
>NA|NA|TRBV7-9|TRBJ2-1|11
TGTGCCAGCAGCCTATTGGATGAGCAGTTCTTC
CASSLLDEQFF
>NA|NA|TRBV27|TRBJ2-7|15
TGTGCCAGCAGTCCCCCAGGGGGGCCTTTCTACGAGCAGTACTTC
CASSPPGGPFYEQYF
>TRBD2|NA|TRBV28|TRBJ2-3|16
TGTGCCAGCAGGGGGGCCAGCGGGGGCCTCACAGATACGCAGTATTTT
CASRGASGGLTDTQYF
>NA|NA|TRBV11-2|TRBJ2-3|15
TGTGCCAGCAGCTCTGGCGGGGCGAGCATGAATACGCAGTATTTT
CASSSGGASMNTQYF
>NA|NA|TRBV25-1|TRBJ1-1|15
TGTGCCAGCAGTGAAACAACAGTCCTGAACACTGAAGCTTTCTTT
CASSETTVLNTEAFF
>NA|once|TRBV5-1|TRBJ1-1|16
TGCGCCAGCAGCTTGGCGGCAGCCAGGGCTAGCACTGAAGCTTTCTTT
CASSLAAARASTEAFF
>TRBD1|NA|TRBV28|TRBJ1-4|17
TGTGCCAGCAGTTTAGGGACAGGGAGGTCGACTAATGAAAAACTGTTTTTT
CASSLGTGRSTNEKLFF
>NA|NA|TRBV2|TRBJ2-3|12
TGTGCCACCTCTAGGTCCCCAGATACGCAGTATTTT
CATSRSPDTQYF
>NA|NA|TRBV19|TRBJ1-3|13
TGTGCCTCCGGCGTCCACGGGGAGGACACCATATATTTT
CASGVHGEDTIYF
>NA|NA|TRBV11-2|TRBJ2-5|15
TGTGCCAGCAGCTTAGGAGGGACACCTCAAGAGACCCAGTACTTC
CASSLGGTPQETQYF
>NA|few|TRBV7-2|TRBJ1-4|16
TGTGCCAGCAGCTTAAACTTGGGGGGGAAAAATGAAAAACTGTTTTTT
CASSLNLGGKNEKLFF
>TRBD1|once|TRBV2|TRBJ2-7|13
TGTGCCAGCATTCGGGACAGACCCTACGAGCAGTACTTC
CASIRDRPYEQYF
>NA|NA|TRBV19|TRBJ1-6|18
TGTGCCAGTAGTGGTGATGGCCTTCGACAGGAGCGGAATTCACCCCTCCACTTT
CASSGDGLRQERNSPLHF
>NA|NA|TRBV7-3|TRBJ2-3|12
TGTGCCAGCAGCATAGAGGGAGGTACGCAGTATTTT
CASSIEGGTQYF
>NA|NA|TRBV5-4|TRBJ2-5|16
TGTGCCAGCAGCTTGGGACCGACAGCTGGTAAAGAGACCCAGTACTTC
CASSLGPTAGKETQYF
>TRBD2|NA|TRBV7-6|TRBJ2-2|18
TGTGCCAGCAGCGGCGCGGGACTAGCGGGGGGCGGGACCGGGGAGCTGTTTTTT
CASSGAGLAGGGTGELFF
>TRBD1|NA|TRBV13|TRBJ1-4|15
TGTGCCAGCGGGGACAGGGGCGACTCTAATGAAAAACTGTTTTTT
CASGDRGDSNEKLFF
>TRBD2|NA|TRBV28|TRBJ2-7|15
TGTGCCAGCTATCCCGGGACTAGCGGGGCCTACGAGCAGTACTTC
CASYPGTSGAYEQYF
>NA|NA|TRBV30|TRBJ2-1|10
TGTGCCTGGGCGTACAATGAGCAGTTCTTC
CAWAYNEQFF
>TRBD2|NA|TRBV2|TRBJ2-1|12
TGTGCCAGCAGTCCCGGGGGGAATGAGCAGTTCTTC
CASSPGGNEQFF
>TRBD2|NA|TRBV4-1|TRBJ2-1|18
TGCGCCAGCAGCCAAGACCGGACTAGCGGGGGGACCTACAATGAGCAGTTCTTC
CASSQDRTSGGTYNEQFF
>NA|NA|TRBV2|TRBJ2-1|13
TGTGCCAGCACCCTAGGTATTGACAATGAGCAGTTCTTC
CASTLGIDNEQFF
>TRBD1|NA|TRBV25-1|TRBJ2-7|14
TGTGCCAGCAGTGACTGGGACAGGGGCTACGAGCAGTACTTC
CASSDWDRGYEQYF
>TRBD1|NA|TRBV2|TRBJ2-1|16
TGTGCCAGCAGTGCAACCCGGGACAGGGTCCACAATGAGCAGTTCTTC
CASSATRDRVHNEQFF
>NA|once|TRBV7-2|TRBJ1-2|14
TGTGCCAGCAGCTCTGACGGTGAGGGTTCGGGCTACACCTTC
CASSSDGEGSGYTF
>NA|NA|TRBV18|TRBJ2-7|14
TGTGCCAGCTCACCTCGCAGCCAGGATCACGAGCAGTACTTC
CASSPRSQDHEQYF
>TRBD2|NA|TRBV11-2|TRBJ2-7|14
TGTGCCAGCAGCAGAGACGGGACTAGCTACGAGCAGTACTTC
CASSRDGTSYEQYF
>NA|NA|TRBV27|TRBJ1-5|15
TGTGCCAGCAGTTTCAGTTTGGCCAGCAATCAGCCCCAGCATTTT
CASSFSLASNQPQHF